This record concerns one T cell receptor (beta chain) sequence. The data are from a study of metastatic and nonmetastatic thyroid tumors. Study-level background: Blood and tumor or nodule tissue repertoires from malignant and benign thyroid patients were compared.

V was pared by 4 bases and J by 2 bases, with 20 bases between. CDR1 and CDR2 (germline): DFQATT, SNEGSKA (reference sequence). The CDR3 length is 16 residues. Each patient came to thyroid surgery without any prior treatment (of any kind). TCRdb ran MiXCR on the PCR reads. The table records 20,000 to 25,000 clones, approximately 20% of them present only once. The source is a female donor with papillary thyroid cancer or a benign thyroid nodule (not recorded which). Some clones in this sample may be carry-over from other donors' samples. The chain has TRBV20-1 and TRBJ2-5; D may be TRBD1 (6 bases). Sequenced material: adjacent normal tissue. CDR3 sequence (DNA): TGCAGTGCTATAGGGGGAATCCACTCAACACAAGAGACCCAGTACTTC. This sequence encodes CSAIGGIHSTQETQYF.